Detailed here is one TCR beta chain. This specimen belongs to a study of T cell responses to AZD1222 COVID-19 vaccine. Using immunoSEQ multiplex PCR, the repertoire was profiled, and TCRdb retains in-frame clones only, with some absent. This table holds roughly 120,000 clones, about 90% found once. The CDR3 totals 17 residues. CDR1 and CDR2 (germline): MGHRA, YSYEKL. Trimming removed 4 bases from V and 2 bases from J; junction bases left unmatched: 11. The genes are TRBV4-1 and TRBJ2-5, with 9 bases lining up with TRBD2. The receptor was isolated from an adult in good health. The material was peripheral blood, obtained on day 0 of AZD1222 vaccination. CDR3 nucleotides: TGCGCCAGCAGCCCCCAGGGGTATGCGGGGGGGCAAGAGACCCAGTACTTC. It encodes CASSPQGYAGGQETQYF.